This T cell receptor beta chain was documented in a study of T cell responses to AZD1222 COVID-19 vaccine. Overall study context: Some second doses came at about 4 weeks and others at about 12 weeks; these were pooled.

Clones were read by immunoSEQ multiplex PCR, and TCRdb kept only the in-frame ones, dropping some. The table shows 90,000 to 120,000 clones, with under 95% occurring only once. The CDR3 extends over 16 amino acids. V was trimmed by 0 bases and J by 2 bases, leaving 15 bases between them. Germline CDR1 SGHNT, CDR2 YYREEE (reference sequence). As to this clone: Antigen unknown.

Regarding the study as a whole: Increased Spike-specific TCR breadth and depth were observed after two AZD1222 doses. The peak T cell response came first, and repertoires were sampled only after it.

This clonotype was sampled from an adult in good health. The sample consisted of peripheral blood, taken on day 0 of AZD1222 vaccination. The J gene is TRBJ2-7, the V gene TRBV5-4; D unresolved. The CDR3 DNA follows: TGTGCCAGCAGCTTGGGTCTGGTTTCCTCGACCTACGAGCAGTACTTC. Translating it yields CASSLGLVSSTYEQYF.